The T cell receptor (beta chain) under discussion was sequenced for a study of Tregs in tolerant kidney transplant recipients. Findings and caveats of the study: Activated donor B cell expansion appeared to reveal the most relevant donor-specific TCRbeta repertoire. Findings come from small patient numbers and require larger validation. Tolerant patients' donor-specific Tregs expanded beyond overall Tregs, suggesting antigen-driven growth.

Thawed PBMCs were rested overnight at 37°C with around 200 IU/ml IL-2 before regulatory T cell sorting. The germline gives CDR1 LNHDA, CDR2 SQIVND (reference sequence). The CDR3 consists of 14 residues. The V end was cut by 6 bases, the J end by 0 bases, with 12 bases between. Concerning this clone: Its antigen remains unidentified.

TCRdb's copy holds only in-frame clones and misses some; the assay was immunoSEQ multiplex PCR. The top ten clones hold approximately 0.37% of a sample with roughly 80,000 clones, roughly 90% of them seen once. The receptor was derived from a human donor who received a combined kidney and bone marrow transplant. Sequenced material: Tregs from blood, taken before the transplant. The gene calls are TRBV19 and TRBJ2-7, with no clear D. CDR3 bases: TGTGCCAGTAGCTTGGAAAAAAGCTCCTACGAGCAGTACTTC. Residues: CASSLEKSSYEQYF.